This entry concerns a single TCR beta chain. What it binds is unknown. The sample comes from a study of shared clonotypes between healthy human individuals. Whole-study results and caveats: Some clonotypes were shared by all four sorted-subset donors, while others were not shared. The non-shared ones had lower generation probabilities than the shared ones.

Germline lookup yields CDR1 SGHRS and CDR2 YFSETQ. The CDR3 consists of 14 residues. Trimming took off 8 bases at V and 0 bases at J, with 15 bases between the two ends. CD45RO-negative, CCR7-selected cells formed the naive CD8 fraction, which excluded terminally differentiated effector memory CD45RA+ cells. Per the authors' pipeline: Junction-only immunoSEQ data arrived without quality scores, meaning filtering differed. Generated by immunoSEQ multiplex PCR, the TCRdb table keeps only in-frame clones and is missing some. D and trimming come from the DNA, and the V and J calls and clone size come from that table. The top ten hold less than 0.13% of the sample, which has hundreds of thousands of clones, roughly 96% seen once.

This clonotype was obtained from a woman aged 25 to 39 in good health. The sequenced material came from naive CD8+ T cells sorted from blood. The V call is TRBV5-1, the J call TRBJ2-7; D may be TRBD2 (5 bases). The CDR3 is CASKPGGSSYEQYF. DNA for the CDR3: TGCGCCAGTAAGCCCGGAGGTTCCTCCTACGAGCAGTACTTC.